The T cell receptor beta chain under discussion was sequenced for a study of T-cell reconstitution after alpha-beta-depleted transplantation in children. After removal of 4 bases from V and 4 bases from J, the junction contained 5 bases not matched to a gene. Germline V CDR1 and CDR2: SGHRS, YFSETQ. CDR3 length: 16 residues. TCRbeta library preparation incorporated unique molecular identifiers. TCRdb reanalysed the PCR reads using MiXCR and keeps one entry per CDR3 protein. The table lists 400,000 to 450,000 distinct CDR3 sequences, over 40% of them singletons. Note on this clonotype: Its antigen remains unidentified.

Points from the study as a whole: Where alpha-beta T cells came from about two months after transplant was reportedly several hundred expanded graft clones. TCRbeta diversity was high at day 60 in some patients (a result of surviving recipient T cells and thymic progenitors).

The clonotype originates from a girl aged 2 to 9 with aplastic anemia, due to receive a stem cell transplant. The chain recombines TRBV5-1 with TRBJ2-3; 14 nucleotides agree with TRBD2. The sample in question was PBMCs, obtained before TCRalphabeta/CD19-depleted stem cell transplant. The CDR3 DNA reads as TGCGCCAGCAGCCCCCTGGGACTAGCGGGGGCAGATACGCAGTATTTT. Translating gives CASSPLGLAGADTQYF. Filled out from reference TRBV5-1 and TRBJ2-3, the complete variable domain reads KAGVTQTPRYLIKTRGQQVTLSCSPISGHRSVSWYQQTPGQGLQFLFEYFSETQRNKGNFPGRFSGRQFSNSRSEMNVSTLELGDSALYLCASSPLGLAGADTQYFGPGTRLTVL.